This TCR beta chain was sequenced during a study of vaccination and CD4 T cells after COVID-19. The overall study: Blood was drawn a median roughly 79 days post second dose, range 14 to 241.

Regarding treatment: roughly ten-day PBMC culture with coronavirus spike peptide pools or control peptides (ViraFEST assay). On this clonotype: Its antigen remains unknown.

The CDR3 contains 14 residues. CDR1 and CDR2 from the germline V gene are SEHNR and FQNEAQ (reference sequence). The J segment lost 1 base and the V segment lost 1 base, leaving 0 bases of the junction unmatched. Sequenced with the Oncomine TCR Beta short-read assay was DNA taken from cultured CD4+ T cells. Using its own MiXCR run on the PCR reads, TCRdb lists one record per CDR3 protein. This sample has roughly 13,000 distinct CDR3 sequences, with approximately 62% found just once. General study results and limits: A nonsignificant median increase from roughly 21 to 40 SARS-CoV-2-reactive clonotypes was observed. Spike mono-reactivity held for 304 of 307 vaccine-specific clones in convalescent patients.

The receptor was derived from a human donor who had recovered from COVID-19. Sequencing input: CD4+ T cells from blood, cultured in vitro. The chain is built from TRBV7-9 and TRBJ1-1, with TRBD1 identical over 7 bases. CDR3 loop: CASSLGQGNTEAFF. CDR3 in DNA: TGTGCCAGCAGCTTAGGACAGGGGAACACTGAAGCTTTCTTT. Supplemented by reference TRBV7-9 and TRBJ1-1, the full variable domain reads DTGVSQNPRHKITKRGQNVTFRCDPISEHNRLYWYRQTLGQGPEFLTYFQNEAQLEKSRLLSDRFSAERPKGSFSTLEIQRTEQGDSAMYLCASSLGQGNTEAFFGQGTRLTVV.